The T cell receptor (beta chain) under discussion was sequenced for a study of graft-versus-host responses after intestinal transplantation. Study details: Multivisceral, liver-intestinal, or isolated intestinal transplants were received by the recipients. Once they had received anti-thymocyte globulin induction, all recipients took tacrolimus and steroids for approximately 3 years.

This CDR3 spans 14 amino acids. The V gene end was trimmed by 5 bases and the J gene end by 1 base; junction bases not matched to a gene: 3. CDR1 is MNHEY, CDR2 SMNVEV, per germline (reference sequence). Concerning this clone itself: The antigen is not known.

Sequenced by immunoSEQ multiplex PCR; TCRdb stores in-frame clones only, minus some. The sample has about 120,000 clones, 85% to 95% seen once. Overall study results and limits: Allograft clonal ratios (graft-versus-host to host-versus-graft) were high in patients who had graft-donor T cell macrochimerism. Some GvH clones were seen earlier in gut or blood, suggesting intestinal origin.

The sample in question was unstimulated CD8+ T cells sorted from spleen or lymph node cells, obtained before intestinal transplant. The sequence was collected from a human donor who received an intestinal transplant. The chain joins TRBV27 to TRBJ1-1; 8 bases are a match to TRBD1. This CDR3 is CASSPGTGNTEAFF. In DNA form, the CDR3 reads TGTGCCAGCAGTCCGGGGACAGGGAACACTGAAGCTTTCTTT.